This T cell receptor (beta chain) was sequenced in a study of shared clonotypes between healthy human individuals (TCRdb year 2020). Concerning the study at large: Two women and three men aged 18 to 49 years were included in the cohort. For each donor, CD4 naive and CD4 memory were each given three plates, CD8 naive was given two plates, and CD8 memory was given one plate. To estimate repertoire size and how much clonotypes are shared between individuals, the study performed deep sequencing of blood TCR repertoires from roughly five healthy adults. Libraries were prepared and TCR repertoires were sequenced by different laboratories using diverse techniques, in order to increase sequencing depth and limit assay-specific biases. Each donor's leukapheresis produced roughly between roughly 0.85 and 10 billion PBMCs. Here is what the overall study found, with its caveats: Compared with non-shared clonotypes, the clonotypes found in all four sorted-subset donors had higher generation probabilities. Even with the large sequencing depth, rarefaction of the sorted-subset datasets indicated that sequencing was incomplete. Approximately 4.8% of naive CD4, approximately 3.7% of naive CD8, 2.3% of memory CD4, and around 0.4% of memory CD8 clonotypes were shared across several donors. Sampling was limited to blood, and TCR repertoires in tissue likely differ from TCR repertoires in blood. Based on pairwise subsampling, the degree of clonotype sharing among donors was expected to be affected by sequencing depth. Because the study included a small number of donors, the genetic and exposure-history diversity represented was limited. Estimated clonotype richness was generally larger for naive than for memory subsets.

The donors were healthy, HIV-negative adults who had no recently reported acute infections or vaccinations. Every donor was a Caucasian adult living in Nashville, Tennessee, USA. CD4+ T cells were enriched by magnetic negative selection; naive cells were then positively selected on CD45RA, and the negative fraction formed the memory subset. After blood collection by leukapheresis, PBMCs were isolated using Ficoll-Histopaque density gradient centrifugation and then cryopreserved in the vapor phase of liquid nitrogen. Purity and quantity of every magnetically sorted T cell population were checked by analytical flow cytometry. Genomic DNA was isolated from every sorted fraction and measured by UV absorbance on a Nanodrop 2000c. Using the deep immunoSEQ assay, multiplex PCR amplified TCR CDR3 regions from genomic DNA. Extracted genomic DNA from each cell subset was distributed evenly across all wells of several immunoSEQ 96-well plates, and each plate was treated as a replicate. Each replicate PCR for sorted subsets received around 210 ng genomic DNA, equal to tens of thousands of T cell genomes. The purified libraries were quantified using a Qubit 3.0 fluorometer, sized with a Bioanalyzer 2100, and then quantified again using the KAPA Library Quantification kit. Every immunoSEQ 96-well plate was sequenced on a dedicated single-read 150-cycle Illumina NextSeq 550 flow cell. In the authors' own workflow: Because the immunoSEQ output included only junctional sequences and no quality scores, the filtering could not be the same as the filtering used for full-length reads. Sequences were annotated with PyIR, a Python wrapper for IgBLAST v1.9, using IMGT germline references to assign V/J genes and CDR3. Reads were filtered out if the reads had weak V/J assignments (E-value above 1e-6), no CDR3, stop codons, out-of-frame junctions, or ambiguous translated residues. V3J clonotypes were defined as sequences sharing an identical inferred V gene, J gene, and CDR3 amino acid sequence. The percentage overlap between two repertoires was calculated by dividing the number of shared unique clonotypes by the size of the smaller repertoire. RTK rarefaction, the Chao1 estimator, and Recon v2.1 estimates of unobserved clonotypes were used to assess repertoire richness. Generation probabilities were computed with OLGA for all TCRbeta clonotypes obtained by the gDNA method from several donors. TCRdb re-hosts the immuneACCESS table, in-frame sequences only. Its copies lack some clones; in the studies checked, an unresolved V gene accounts for under half of them, and the cause for the rest is not known. Clone size and V and J calls were adopted from that table, with D and trimming inferred from the DNA. For this sample there are approximately 940,000 clones; about three quarters appear just once. The ten largest clones capture approximately 1.5% of the sample.

Concerning this clone: It has no known antigen specificity. There are no base qualities to consult, and no much larger clone falls within one base.

V and J are truncated by 2 bases and 7 bases respectively, leaving an intervening sequence of 18 bases. The CDR3 covers 15 residues, taking in both the cysteine and the phenylalanine. Of all the DNA, just the CDR3 is kept, 45 bases in frame from base 1. The germline V gene encodes CDR1 SGHVS and CDR2 FQNEAQ. The receptor chain draws on TRBV7-8 and TRBJ2-7; the D call is possibly TRBD1 or TRBD2, each sharing 6 bases. Sequencing input: memory CD4+ T cells sorted from blood. Interpreted using the paper, the cell subset or site label stands for: CD45RA-negative fraction. The origin of this receptor is a man aged 18 to 35 in good health. CDR3 region: CASSLYSGRRGEQYF. Here is the DNA: TGTGCCAGCAGCTTATATTCGGGCCGGAGGGGGGAGCAGTACTTC.